Each of the 6 T cell receptor beta chains below was sequenced from the same sample in a study of blood T cell repertoires in COVID-19. Clones were sequenced by immunoSEQ multiplex PCR, and TCRdb holds only the in-frame ones, with some missing. This repertoire shows nearly 60,000 clones, nearly 90% found once; its top ten account for more than 10%. Sequencing was done on a sample of peripheral blood. Receptor source: a man aged 55 to 69 with active COVID-19.

The V and J genes are TRBV7-8 and TRBJ1-5, with 10 bases identical to TRBD1. The junction had 8 bases not matched to a gene; V was cut back by 1 base and J by 2 bases. CDR3 length equals 18 residues. CDR1 and CDR2 from the germline V gene are SGHVS and FQNEAQ. CDR3 in DNA: TGTGCCAGCAGCTTAGTCGGACAGGGGGTTGGGCGCAATCAGCCCCAGCATTTT. Translation gives CASSLVGQGVGRNQPQHF.

This chain links TRBV24-1 with TRBJ2-2; TRBD1 matches at 7 bases. Germline CDR1 is KGHDR and CDR2 is SFDVKD. Trimming removed 5 bases from V and 1 base from J; junction bases left unmatched: 12. CDR3 size: 18 residues. As DNA, the CDR3 is TGTGCCACCAGTGGGCCGGGACAGACTTCCGGGAACACCGGGGAGCTGTTTTTT. Its protein product is CATSGPGQTSGNTGELFF.

The chain is built from TRBV6-5 and TRBJ2-7; unclear D gene. With 6 bases removed from V and 3 bases from J, the gap between germline ends came to 6 bases. The germline V gene encodes CDR1 MNHEY and CDR2 SVGAGI. CDR3 length: 11 residues. CDR3 nucleotides: TGTGCCAGCAGCCGAGACTACGAGCAGTACTTC. Its translation is CASSRDYEQYF.

The V gene is TRBV5-1, the J gene TRBJ1-6, with unresolved D. The CDR3 sequence is 20 residues long. Germline values: CDR1 SGHRS, CDR2 YFSETQ. V lost 3 bases, J lost 6 bases, and 28 bases lay in between. This chain's CDR3 is CASSSTVGRGLTLGNSPLHF. CDR3 in DNA: TGCGCCAGCAGCTCGACCGTGGGCAGAGGACTAACCCTTGGTAATTCACCCCTCCACTTT.

The chain has TRBV6-2 or TRBV6-3 and TRBJ2-1; 7 bases map to TRBD1. This CDR3 has 14 amino acids. The germline CDR1 and CDR2 sequences are MNHEY and SVGEGT. J lost 12 bases, V lost 5 bases, and 13 bases had no gene match. The CDR3 loop is CASSRDSLRVAQFF. The CDR3 bases are TGTGCCAGCAGTCGGGACAGTCTTCGGGTCGCGCAGTTCTTC.

The V gene is TRBV5-1, the J gene TRBJ1-3; 8 bases are shared with TRBD1. With V trimmed by 1 base and J by 7 bases, 7 bases remained unmatched. The CDR3 runs 15 residues. Per germline, CDR1 SGHRS and CDR2 YFSETQ. CDR3 bases: TGCGCCAGCAGCTTGCTCGGACAGGGACCGAACACCATATATTTT. It specifies CASSLLGQGPNTIYF. The whole variable domain, remainder taken from reference TRBV5-1 and TRBJ1-3, is KAGVTQTPRYLIKTRGQQVTLSCSPISGHRSVSWYQQTPGQGLQFLFEYFSETQRNKGNFPGRFSGRQFSNSRSEMNVSTLELGDSALYLCASSLLGQGPNTIYFGEGSWLTVV.